This is a list of T cell receptor beta chains from one sample in a study of cytomegalovirus exposure and HLA in healthy donors. TCRdb keeps only in-frame clones here, not all; method: immunoSEQ multiplex PCR. The sample gives 200,000 or so clones, over 80% of which show up once; 0.71% is in the top ten. The sequenced sample consisted of PBMCs. These receptors all come from a boy aged 2-9 years in good health and CMV-seronegative. Each CDR3 is given with its conserved first and last residue. The D gene is left open where the match is weak. The size entry is marked missing in some rows and otherwise reads once, few, many or a size class.

cdr3_aa,cdr3_nt,v_call,d_call,clone_size,j_call
CASSVTGQIYEQYF,TGTGCCAGCAGCGTAACGGGACAGATCTACGAGCAGTACTTC,TRBV7-2,TRBD1,-,TRBJ2-7
CSVVDQATDTQYF,TGCAGCGTTGTCGATCAGGCCACAGATACGCAGTATTTT,TRBV29-1,-,-,TRBJ2-3
CASSLVTSGLYEQYF,TGTGCCAGCAGCTTAGTGACTAGCGGCCTCTACGAGCAGTACTTC,TRBV7-9,TRBD2,-,TRBJ2-7
CASSLLAVTSSGNTIYF,TGCGCCAGCAGCCTGTTAGCGGTCACGAGCTCTGGAAACACCATATATTTT,TRBV4-1,-,-,TRBJ1-3
CASSQDQPGVDNTIYF,TGCGCCAGCAGCCAAGATCAGCCAGGGGTTGACAACACCATATATTTT,TRBV4-1,-,few,TRBJ1-3
CASSLRGNQPQHF,TGTGCCAGCAGCTTGAGAGGCAATCAGCCCCAGCATTTT,TRBV5-8,-,-,TRBJ1-5
CASRDSSGANVLTF,TGTGCCAGCAGGGACAGCTCTGGGGCCAACGTCCTGACTTTC,TRBV6-1,-,-,TRBJ2-6
CAWSGQGNNEKLFF,TGTGCCTGGAGTGGACAGGGGAATAACGAAAAACTGTTTTTT,TRBV30,TRBD1,-,TRBJ1-4
CASGFGRIDTF,TGTGCTAGTGGTTTCGGGAGGATAGATACCTTC,TRBV12-5,-,-,TRBJ1-2
CASSLAGAPFAYNSPLHF,TGTGCCAGCAGCTTGGCGGGAGCCCCCTTTGCCTATAATTCACCCCTCCACTTT,TRBV5-6,-,-,TRBJ1-6
CASSQGQGANTGELFF,TGTGCCAGCTCACAAGGACAGGGGGCGAACACCGGGGAGCTGTTTTTT,TRBV18,TRBD1,once,TRBJ2-2
CASSLGGRGNEQFF,TGTGCCAGCAGCTTAGGGGGCAGGGGCAATGAGCAGTTCTTC,TRBV7-9,-,-,TRBJ2-1
CASSESRGISYEQYF,TGCGCCAGCAGTGAGTCGAGAGGTATCTCCTACGAGCAGTACTTC,TRBV10-1,-,-,TRBJ2-7
CASSSLAGAQHYNEQFF,TGTGCCAGCAGCTCGCTAGCGGGAGCACAACACTACAATGAGCAGTTCTTC,TRBV7-8,TRBD2,-,TRBJ2-1
CASSLRLAGVGDTQYF,TGTGCCAGCAGCTTACGACTAGCGGGAGTTGGGGATACGCAGTATTTT,TRBV11-3,TRBD2,-,TRBJ2-3
CASSAQVENYNEQFF,TGTGCCAGCAGCGCACAGGTGGAGAACTACAATGAGCAGTTCTTC,TRBV9,-,-,TRBJ2-1
CASSLRIGGELFF,TGTGCCAGCAGTTTAAGAATCGGCGGGGAGCTGTTTTTT,TRBV6-6,-,-,TRBJ2-2
CASSPPAGGGEQFF,TGTGCCAGCAGCCCCCCAGCGGGAGGCGGTGAGCAGTTCTTC,TRBV7-9,TRBD2,-,TRBJ2-1
CASSLMGLTESEKLFF,TGTGCCAGCAGCTTAATGGGACTCACGGAGAGTGAAAAACTGTTTTTT,TRBV9,-,-,TRBJ1-4
CASSFGTGSGEAFF,TGTGCCAGCAGCTTTGGTACAGGGTCGGGGGAAGCTTTCTTT,TRBV5-6,-,once,TRBJ1-1
CASSLAWGHTYNEQFF,TGCGCCAGCAGCTTGGCGTGGGGACATACTTACAATGAGCAGTTCTTC,TRBV5-1,-,few,TRBJ2-1
CASSVNFGYGDRGNTEAFF,TGTGCCAGCAGCGTGAATTTTGGTTACGGGGATCGGGGGAACACTGAAGCTTTCTTT,TRBV9,-,once,TRBJ1-1
CASRDRGYGYTF,TGTGCCAGCAGGGACAGGGGTTATGGCTACACCTTC,TRBV27,TRBD1,-,TRBJ1-2
CASSPRGRALYEQYF,TGTGCCAGCTCACCCCGAGGGAGGGCGTTGTACGAGCAGTACTTC,TRBV18,TRBD2,-,TRBJ2-7
CASSVAQETQYF,TGTGCCAGCAGCGTAGCTCAGGAGACCCAGTACTTC,TRBV9,-,once,TRBJ2-5
CATRGGRSNQPQHF,TGTGCCACTCGGGGGGGACGTAGCAATCAGCCCCAGCATTTT,TRBV19,-,-,TRBJ1-5
CASSEPQASGSSYEQYF,TGTGCCAGCAGCGAACCCCAAGCTAGCGGGAGCTCCTACGAGCAGTACTTC,TRBV7-9,TRBD2,-,TRBJ2-7
CATSRTGSYEQYF,TGTGCCACCAGCAGGACAGGGTCCTACGAGCAGTACTTC,TRBV15,TRBD1,-,TRBJ2-7
CASSGDRVNTEAFF,TGTGCCAGCAGTGGGGACAGGGTCAACACTGAAGCTTTCTTT,TRBV6-1,TRBD1,-,TRBJ1-1
CASSLGTGSYEQYF,TGCGCCAGCAGCCTCGGGACAGGGTCCTACGAGCAGTACTTC,TRBV4-1,TRBD1,-,TRBJ2-7
CASSLGTASGNTIYF,TGTGCCAGCAGCTTAGGTACAGCCTCTGGAAACACCATATATTTT,TRBV7-2,-,-,TRBJ1-3
CASSLGEGDYEQYF,TGTGCCAGCAGCTTGGGAGAGGGAGACTACGAGCAGTACTTC,TRBV11-2,-,-,TRBJ2-7
CSVEAGPGEQYF,TGCAGCGTTGAGGCAGGGCCGGGCGAGCAGTACTTC,TRBV29-1,-,once,TRBJ2-7
CASSPGLAAQPQHF,TGTGCCAGCAGCCCCGGTCTAGCTGCGCAGCCCCAGCATTTT,TRBV7-3,-,-,TRBJ1-5
CSVEGEREGTDTQYF,TGCAGCGTTGAAGGGGAGCGGGAGGGAACAGATACGCAGTATTTT,TRBV29-1,TRBD2,-,TRBJ2-3
CASSLGRGEQFF,TGTGCCAGCAGCTTGGGCAGGGGTGAGCAGTTCTTC,TRBV5-6,-,-,TRBJ2-1
CASSLVWQMNTEAFF,TGTGCCAGCAGCTTAGTATGGCAGATGAACACTGAAGCTTTCTTT,TRBV7-2,-,-,TRBJ1-1
CASSSRSPGSTQYF,TGTGCCAGCAGCTCAAGGTCGCCGGGGAGTACGCAGTATTTT,TRBV7-2,-,-,TRBJ2-3
CASSLGFGEGNTIYF,TGTGCCAGCAGCTTAGGCTTCGGGGAGGGAAACACCATATATTTT,TRBV5-4,-,-,TRBJ1-3
CASSYNKGNQPQHF,TGTGCCAGCAGTTACAATAAGGGGAATCAGCCCCAGCATTTT,TRBV6-5,-,-,TRBJ1-5
CASSHPSRSGSSYEQYF,TGCGCCAGCAGTCATCCCTCGCGAAGCGGGAGTAGCTACGAGCAGTACTTC,TRBV23-1,TRBD2,-,TRBJ2-7
CASSFSGAYEQYF,TGTGCCAGCAGCTTCAGCGGGGCCTACGAGCAGTACTTC,TRBV11-2,TRBD2,-,TRBJ2-7
CASSYSDPSGGHEGTDTQYF,TGTGCCAGCAGTTACTCGGATCCTAGCGGGGGCCATGAGGGCACAGATACGCAGTATTTT,TRBV6-7,TRBD2,-,TRBJ2-3
CSAPRDTQYF,TGCAGTGCCCCCCGAGATACGCAGTATTTT,TRBV20-1,-,-,TRBJ2-3
CASSLGGETGLIEQYF,TGTGCCAGCAGCTTGGGGGGTGAGACAGGGCTGATCGAGCAGTACTTC,TRBV5-4,TRBD1,-,TRBJ2-7
CASTFTGQANTEAFF,TGTGCCAGCACTTTTACCGGACAGGCCAACACTGAAGCTTTCTTT,TRBV6-1,TRBD1,-,TRBJ1-1
CASSTDRGSYTF,TGTGCCAGCAGCACCGACAGGGGGAGCTACACCTTC,TRBV7-9,TRBD1,-,TRBJ1-2
CASSEALRDYGYTF,TGTGCCAGCAGTGAAGCGCTCAGGGACTATGGCTACACCTTC,TRBV6-1,-,-,TRBJ1-2
CASSLDRGDEQYF,TGTGCCAGCAGTCTGGACAGGGGTGATGAGCAGTACTTC,TRBV2,TRBD1,-,TRBJ2-7
CASSPTPRSYEQYF,TGTGCCAGCAGTCCCACGCCCCGGTCCTACGAGCAGTACTTC,TRBV6-5,-,-,TRBJ2-7
CASSVSTGDTQYF,TGTGCCAGCAGCGTCTCCACCGGGGATACGCAGTATTTT,TRBV9,-,-,TRBJ2-3
CASSSQGNTEAFF,TGTGCCAGCAGCTCACAGGGGAACACTGAAGCTTTCTTT,TRBV11-3,-,few,TRBJ1-1
CASGPGNGGLGEQYF,TGCGCCAGCGGCCCGGGGAACGGGGGTCTTGGTGAGCAGTACTTC,TRBV4-1,-,-,TRBJ2-5
CASSPSGRSPNEQFF,TGCGCCAGCAGCCCAAGCGGGAGGTCCCCCAATGAGCAGTTCTTC,TRBV5-1,TRBD2,-,TRBJ2-1
CASSIDGRNTEAFF,TGTGCCAGCAGCATTGACGGGAGGAACACTGAAGCTTTCTTT,TRBV5-4,-,-,TRBJ1-1
CAWNGGRSGANVLTF,TGTGCCTGGAATGGGGGCCGCTCTGGGGCCAACGTCCTGACTTTC,TRBV30,-,once,TRBJ2-6
CASSQMAGRSGELFF,TGTGCCAGCAGCCAGATGGCGGGGCGCTCCGGGGAGCTGTTTTTT,TRBV7-2,-,-,TRBJ2-2
CASSQRTITGNTIYF,TGTGCCAGCAGCCAAAGAACTATCACTGGAAACACCATATATTTT,TRBV14,-,-,TRBJ1-3
CASSPAGGVGYGYTF,TGTGCCAGCAGCCCGGCTGGGGGCGTGGGCTATGGCTACACCTTC,TRBV5-6,-,-,TRBJ1-2